This TCR beta chain was observed in a study of beta chain features in type 1 diabetes (dated by TCRdb to between 2017 and 2018). As for the study more broadly: Mean age, gender distribution, total cell number and subset yield were not different between patients and healthy donors. Across all samples, fewer than 110,000,000 sorted cells were examined, and cell number per subset correlated strongly with RNA yield. The study compared the TCRB repertoires of sorted circulating CD4+ T cell subsets in recently diagnosed type 1 diabetes patients with those in matched healthy donors. Regulatory and stem cell-like memory subsets were isolated from only 8 patients and about eight healthy donors, whereas naive and central memory subsets came from all 30 or so donors.

Each donor gave one peripheral blood draw, averaging approximately 0.12 L, which was collected into heparinised tubes. A BD FACSAria II and a panel including CD45RO, CCR7, CD25, CD127, CD95 and CD27 were used to sort naive, central memory, regulatory and stem cell-like memory CD4+ T cells. All sorted populations exceeded 98% purity. PBMCs were isolated right away by Lymphoprep density gradient centrifugation and were stained directly, without culture. Samples were stained and sorted in pairs, with one healthy donor and one patient per experiment, so that batch effects were minimized. The entire amount of isolated RNA was reverse transcribed using the High Capacity cDNA Reverse Transcription Kit, so the sequenced TCRB transcripts were expressed ones. Deep immunoSEQ sequencing was applied to naive, central memory and regulatory T cell samples, giving an average of roughly 3.5 million total reads per sample. Sorted cells were lysed in RLT buffer and RNA was extracted with DNase-treated RNeasy Micro or Mini kits, depending on cell number. Each cell subset was processed separately to prevent cross-contamination, with patient and healthy donor samples processed together. The immunoSEQ multiplex PCR was used to amplify TCRB sequences from cDNA, yielding 87-bp fragments that span the CDR3 region. The amplicons were sequenced using the Illumina HiSeq platform. In the authors' own workflow: PCR bias was corrected computationally using synthetic template baselines, and reads within Hamming distance 2 were collapsed, with unmergeable singletons discarded. Reads were aligned against IMGT so that V, D and J genes, CDR3 length and insertions or deletions at six rearrangement sites could be assigned. Within each subset, clonotype counts were normalized to sorted cell number, after which true diversity and Gini coefficients were computed with the tcR R package. Repertoire sharing was quantified using the overlap coefficient calculated on TCRB nucleotide sequences. Out-of-frame TCRB sequences from naive cells were analyzed as a proxy for the pre-selection repertoire. Entries here come from immuneACCESS through TCRdb and include only in-frame sequences with V and J called. Some clones fail to appear in such tables; in the studies checked, an unresolved V gene covers under half of the shortfall, and the cause of the remainder is unknown. The DNA gave D and trimming, while V, J and clone size come from that table. Present in this sample are fewer than 300,000 clones, 9.5% to 13% of which were seen just once. The top ten constitute 0.017% of the sample.

This clone has more than one count but fewer than ten. No cognate antigen has been identified for it. No base qualities exist here, and no much larger clone lies one base off it. The research as a whole found: Naive, central memory and regulatory TCRB repertoires appeared to be more similar among patients than among healthy donors. Type 1 diabetes patients showed a moderate but significant shortening of TCRB CDR3 length in all four CD4+ subsets. At VDJ recombination sites, type 1 diabetes patients had fewer insertions and more deleted nucleotides, which implies abnormalities in thymic rearrangement. Because the HLA sub-analyses included only small numbers of individuals, any influence of HLA type on TCRB rearrangement was left unresolved. Because cDNA was sequenced instead of genomic DNA, highly expressing activated cells could be over-represented, though the groups showed no difference in activation or CD3 levels. PCR might favor shorter templates, but patient and control samples were amplified and corrected together, so any skew would affect both groups equally.

From the germline V gene, CDR1 is SGDLS and CDR2 is YYNGEE. The CDR3 numbers 13 residues from cysteine through phenylalanine. Just CDR3 DNA is preserved here, 39 bases in frame from base 1. V sheds 0 bases and J sheds 5 bases, leaving 8 bases between their ends. This TCR was sampled from a young man with type 1 diabetes. Sequencing was performed on naive CD4+ T cells from blood. This specimen's cell subset or site label, interpreted: true naive CD4+ T cells. The chain couples TRBV9 to TRBJ2-5; TRBD1 is a possible D gene, resting on 6 matching bases. Here is the DNA: TGTGCCAGCAGCGTAGACAGGGATGAGACCCAGTACTTC. The translation is CASSVDRDETQYF.